Below, 27 T cell receptor beta chains from the same sample are listed, as sequenced in a study of response to subunit inactivated influenza vaccine. TCRdb re-derived calls from the RT-PCR reads in MiXCR, one entry per CDR3 protein. Of a few hundred thousand distinct CDR3 sequences listed, 13% to 15% were seen once; the top ten hold 11%. The source material was PBMCs from blood, sampled 11 to 12 days after vaccination. Receptors were obtained from a man aged 45 to 65 who received an inactivated influenza vaccine.

This clonotype came up a few times. For the CDR3, the DNA is TGTGCCAGCAGCCCCTCCCTGCGGGAGCCCCCCAAAAACATTCAGTACTTC. Its protein product is CASSPSLREPPKNIQYF. The chain carries TRBV7-9 and TRBJ2-4; TRBD2 matches 7 bases. The CDR3 covers 17 residues. Germline-derived CDR1 and CDR2 are SEHNR and FQNEAQ (reference sequence). V lost 5 bases to trimming and J lost 2 bases; unmatched junction nucleotides: 12.

This clonotype was counted between two and nine times. CDR3 bases: TGCAGTGCTCGGACAGGGGGAGTTAGCAATCAGCCCCAGCATTTT. This encodes CSARTGGVSNQPQHF. This rearrangement joins TRBV20-1 to TRBJ1-5; 10 bases match TRBD1. CDR1 DFQATT and CDR2 SNEGSKA come from the germline V gene (reference sequence). V lost 5 bases to trimming and J lost 0 bases; unmatched junction nucleotides: 4. The CDR3 runs 15 residues.

CDR3 sequence (DNA): TGCGCCAGCAGGACTAGCTCCGGGGAGCTGTTTTTT. Translation: CASRTSSGELFF. The rearrangement joins TRBV5-1 to TRBJ2-2; 7 positions agree with TRBD2. Germline values: CDR1 SGHRS, CDR2 YFSETQ. The CDR3 covers 12 residues. V gave up 5 bases and J gave up 6 bases; unmatched junction bases: 1.

This clonotype has more than one count but fewer than ten. The chain links TRBV7-2 to TRBJ2-3, with D possibly being TRBD2 (7 bases). Trimming stripped 0 bases from V and 1 base from J, with 14 bases between. Germline lookup yields CDR1 SGHTA and CDR2 FQGNSA. The CDR3 consists of 17 residues. This CDR3 is CASSLAGVGGRTDTQYF. The DNA for the CDR3 is TGTGCCAGCAGCTTAGCGGGGGTCGGGGGGCGCACAGATACGCAGTATTTT.

The V gene is TRBV11-2, the J gene TRBJ2-1, with no clear D. This CDR3 contains 15 residues. In germline, CDR1 is SGHAT, CDR2 FQNNGV. V lost 2 bases, J lost 8 bases, and 16 bases lay in between. The CDR3 region has the DNA TGTGCCAGCAGCTTACTTTCTGATCCTTGGGATGAGCAGTTCTTC. Translated: CASSLLSDPWDEQFF.

This clonotype was seen only a few times. The chain is built from TRBV9 and TRBJ2-1; D gene ambiguous. The CDR3 runs 12 residues. V lost 0 bases and J lost 9, with 7 bases in between. CDR1 is SGDLS, CDR2 YYNGEE, per germline. CDR3 bases: TGTGCCAGCAGCGTAGCGGTTAGTGAGCAGTTCTTC. Its translation: CASSVAVSEQFF.

This clonotype turned up a few times. The V and J genes are TRBV7-2 and TRBJ1-4; D unclear. V was shortened by 4 bases and J by 4 bases, with 10 bases between the two germline ends. This CDR3 is built from 14 residues. Germline lookup yields CDR1 SGHTA and CDR2 FQGNSA. CDR3 in amino acids: CASSSGLRNEKLFF. CDR3 bases: TGTGCCAGCAGCTCCGGTCTTCGTAATGAAAAACTGTTTTTT.

The chain employs TRBV15 and TRBJ2-5, with unresolved D. There are 16 residues in the CDR3. CDR1 and CDR2 (germline): LNHNV, YYDKDF (reference sequence). Trimming took off 2 bases at V and 5 bases at J, with 18 bases between the two ends. The DNA for the CDR3 is TGTGCCACCAGCAGATCTCCGACTGATACCGAGGAGACCCAGTACTTC. Translation: CATSRSPTDTEETQYF.

The CDR3 region has the DNA TGTGCCAGCAGCTCTTGGGGGGGGCCTGGCACAGATACGCAGTATTTT. Translating it yields CASSSWGGPGTDTQYF. V usage is TRBV28 and J usage is TRBJ2-3; D perhaps matches TRBD2 (7 bases). CDR3 size: 16 residues. CDR1 and CDR2 (germline): MDHEN, SYDVKM. Trimming stripped 6 bases from V and 1 base from J, with 17 bases between.

The V gene is TRBV4-3, the J gene TRBJ2-3; D remains unclear. Trimming removed 0 bases at V and 0 bases at J, with 13 bases between. CDR1 is LGHNA, CDR2 YSLEER, per germline. The CDR3 length is 17 residues. The CDR3 nucleotides are TGCGCCAGCAGCCAAGATCGGCCAGGAACCAGCACAGATACGCAGTATTTT. Amino acid sequence: CASSQDRPGTSTDTQYF.

This clonotype was seen a few times. An end of the junction differs from the germline gene, which may be a read error. The CDR3: CSVQESTEAFF. Here the CDR3 DNA reads TGCAGCGTTCAAGAGTCCACTGAAGCTTTCTTT. The chain joins TRBV29-1 to TRBJ1-1; D is unclear. The CDR3 has 11 residues. CDR1 and CDR2 (germline): SQVTM, ANQGSEA.

CDR3 amino acids: CASSQVGGGSPLHF. CDR3 nucleotides: TGTGCCAGCAGCCAAGTAGGCGGGGGTTCACCCCTCCACTTT. This chain joins TRBV14 and TRBJ1-6; D is possibly TRBD1 (5 bases). The CDR3 is 14 amino acids. Germline V gene data show CDR1 as SGHDN and CDR2 as FVKESK. Trimming removed 1 base at V and 9 bases at J, with 10 bases between.

The sample holds many counts of this clonotype. This rearrangement joins TRBV12-3 or TRBV12-4 to TRBJ1-5, with D unclear. The CDR3 has 14 residues. The ends were cut back, 5 bases at V and 2 bases at J, with 10 bases in the middle. The CDR3 reads CASSIGDGNQPQHF. For the CDR3, the DNA is TGTGCCAGCAGTATCGGGGATGGCAATCAGCCCCAGCATTTT.

This clonotype was seen more than once but under ten times. The chain employs TRBV10-3 and TRBJ2-7; weak D call: TRBD2 (7 bases). Germline V lookup: CDR1 ENHRY, CDR2 SYGVKD. The V end lost 3 bases, the J end lost 2 bases, and 17 bases lay between the germline ends. CDR3 size: 16 residues. CDR3 in amino acids: CAISDRVAGAPYEQYF. In DNA form, the CDR3 reads TGTGCCATCAGTGATAGGGTGGCGGGGGCCCCCTACGAGCAGTACTTC.

A few counts support this clonotype. This chain joins TRBV7-3 and TRBJ2-2; the D is unclear. The CDR3 length is 12 residues. Germline V gives CDR1 SGHTA, CDR2 FQGTGA. Trimming cost V 2 bases and J 7 bases, with 5 bases left between them. The CDR3: CASSLHHGELFF. The CDR3 DNA sequence: TGTGCCAGCAGCTTACACCACGGGGAGCTGTTTTTT. The entire variable domain, with the rest obtained from reference TRBV7-3 and TRBJ2-2, is as follows: GAGVSQTPSNKVTEKGKYVELRCDPISGHTALYWYRQSLGQGPEFLIYFQGTGAADDSGLPNDRFFAVRPEGSVSTLKIQRTERGDSAVYLCASSLHHGELFFGEGSRLTVL.

V usage is TRBV20-1 and J usage is TRBJ2-7; D might be TRBD1 or TRBD2, each matching 5 bases. CDR3 length equals 13 residues. Trimming cost V 8 bases and J 3 bases, with 17 bases left between them. The germline gives CDR1 DFQATT, CDR2 SNEGSKA (reference sequence). CDR3 DNA sequence: TGCAGTACCCTCCGGGGCCAGGACTACGAGCAGTACTTC. Amino acid sequence: CSTLRGQDYEQYF.

V gene TRBV5-5 combines with J gene TRBJ2-3; 16 nucleotides agree with TRBD2. The CDR3 covers 18 residues. Germline V lookup: CDR1 SGHKS, CDR2 YYEKEE (reference sequence). Trimming at V came to 4 bases and at J to 4 bases, leaving 9 bases not matched to a gene. The CDR3 bases are TGTGCCAGCAGCGCAGCCGGGACTAGCGGGAGGGCTGCAGATACGCAGTATTTT. It translates to CASSAAGTSGRAADTQYF.

The chain uses TRBV11-3 and TRBJ2-2, with unresolved D. The germline CDR1 and CDR2 sequences are SGHNT and YENEEA. Trimming pared 6 bases from V and 0 bases from J, leaving 8 bases between. The CDR3 is 14 residues long. CDR3 nucleotide sequence: TGTGCCAGCAGGGGCAGTGCGAACACCGGGGAGCTGTTTTTT. It translates to CASRGSANTGELFF.

This clonotype appeared a few times. The rearrangement uses TRBV7-9 and TRBJ2-5, with 7 bases lining up with TRBD2. CDR3 length equals 14 residues. The V and J ends lost 5 bases and 3 bases, in that order; junction bases with no gene match: 6. Germline values: CDR1 SEHNR, CDR2 FQNEAQ (reference sequence). For the CDR3, the DNA is TGTGCCAGCAGCCTCCGGGACTACGAAGAGACCCAGTACTTC. It encodes CASSLRDYEETQYF. The variable domain in full, with the rest retrieved from reference TRBV7-9 and TRBJ2-5, is DTGVSQNPRHKITKRGQNVTFRCDPISEHNRLYWYRQTLGQGPEFLTYFQNEAQLEKSRLLSDRFSAERPKGSFSTLEIQRTEQGDSAMYLCASSLRDYEETQYFGPGTRLLVL.

This clonotype showed up many times. The chain links TRBV4-3 to TRBJ2-3; 11 nucleotides align to TRBD1. Germline V gene sequence: CDR1 LGHNA, CDR2 YSLEER. CDR3 length: 17 amino acids. V was clipped by 4 bases and J by 2 bases; unmatched bases: 8. The CDR3 region is CASSRLGQGAITDTQYF. The CDR3, as DNA: TGCGCCAGCAGCCGACTCGGACAGGGGGCGATCACAGATACGCAGTATTTT.

In its sample, this clonotype was seen a few times. The chain is built from TRBV11-1 and TRBJ1-2; unclear D gene. Deletions cut 1 base from V and 8 bases from J, with 11 bases between. This CDR3 is 13 amino acids long. Germline loops: CDR1 SGHAT, CDR2 FQDESV (reference sequence). DNA for the CDR3: TGTGCCAGCAGCTTAGATGGGGTTGGCGGCTACACCTTC. It translates to CASSLDGVGGYTF.

This clonotype has more than one count but fewer than ten. The chain uses TRBV24-1 and TRBJ2-5; 10 nucleotides match TRBD1. CDR3 length: 15 amino acids. Germline trimming cut 3 bases from V and 3 bases from J; bases unmatched to any gene: 3. Germline V CDR1 and CDR2: KGHDR, SFDVKD. The chain's CDR3 is CATSDAGTGEETQYF. CDR3 DNA: TGTGCCACCAGTGATGCCGGGACAGGGGAAGAGACCCAGTACTTC.

This clonotype was observed a handful of times. This chain joins TRBV7-6 and TRBJ2-7, with D perhaps being TRBD1 or TRBD2 (5 bases each). The CDR3 extends over 13 amino acids. V lost 0 bases and J 6 bases, leaving 9 bases between the germline ends. Germline V CDR1 and CDR2: SGHVS, FNYEAQ. CDR3 amino acids: CASSLALRGEQYF. DNA for the CDR3: TGTGCCAGCAGCTTAGCGCTGAGGGGCGAGCAGTACTTC.

The J gene is TRBJ2-7, the V gene TRBV29-1; 10 bases are a match to TRBD2. Trimming cost V 7 bases and J 0 bases; bases outside gene matches: 6. This CDR3 has 14 amino acids. In germline, CDR1 is SQVTM, CDR2 ANQGSEA. CDR3 DNA: TGCAGCGCAGTAAGCGGGAGGGGCTCCTACGAGCAGTACTTC. Amino acid sequence: CSAVSGRGSYEQYF.

There are a few counts of this clonotype. The gene calls are TRBV4-2 and TRBJ2-2; a weak D match, TRBD2 (5 bases). The CDR3 loop spans 15 amino acids. Germline-derived CDR1 and CDR2 are LGHNA and YNFKEQ. V was clipped by 3 bases and J by 2 bases, with 10 bases between them. The DNA of the CDR3 is TGTGCCAGCAGCCAGCCAGGACTTAACACCGGGGAGCTGTTTTTT. This sequence encodes CASSQPGLNTGELFF.

This clonotype was recorded a few times. In DNA form, the CDR3 reads TGCAGCGTGAGAGGGACCTACGAGCAGTACTTC. Its protein is CSVRGTYEQYF. The rearrangement uses TRBV29-1 and TRBJ2-7; a possible D gene is TRBD2 (5 bases). CDR1 is SQVTM and CDR2 is ANQGSEA in the germline V gene. CDR3 length: 11 residues. V was shortened by 6 bases and J by 2 bases, with 8 bases between the two germline ends.

This clonotype was counted only a few times. V and J are TRBV7-6 and TRBJ2-5; D remains ambiguous. CDR1 and CDR2 from the germline V gene are SGHVS and FNYEAQ. CDR3 length: 14 residues. V was cut by 5 bases and J by 3 bases, with 13 bases left in between. The CDR3 sequence is CASSPKPREETQYF. The CDR3 DNA is TGTGCCAGCAGCCCAAAGCCCCGGGAAGAGACCCAGTACTTC.